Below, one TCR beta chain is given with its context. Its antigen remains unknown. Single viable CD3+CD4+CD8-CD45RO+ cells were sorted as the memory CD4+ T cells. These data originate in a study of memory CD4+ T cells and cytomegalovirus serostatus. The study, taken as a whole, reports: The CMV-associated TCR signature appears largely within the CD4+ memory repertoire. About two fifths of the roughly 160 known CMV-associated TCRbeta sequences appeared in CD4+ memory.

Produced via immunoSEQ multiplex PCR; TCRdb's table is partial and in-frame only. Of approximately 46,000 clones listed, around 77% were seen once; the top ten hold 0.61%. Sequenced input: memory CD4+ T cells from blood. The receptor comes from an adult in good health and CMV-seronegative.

CDR3 sequence: CASSVSSGGAAEQFF. The CDR3 coding sequence is TGTGCCAGCAGTGTCTCTAGCGGGGGGGCCGCTGAGCAGTTCTTC. The rearrangement links TRBV25-1 to TRBJ2-1; 12 bases are shared with TRBD2. This CDR3 has 15 residues. The V segment lost 4 bases and the J segment 9 bases; nucleotides outside the gene matches: 7. CDR1 and CDR2 (germline): MGHDK, SYGVNS.